The clone carrying this T cell receptor (beta chain) was detected ten times or more. What it binds is not known. From germline, CDR1 is DFQATT and CDR2 SNEGSKA (reference sequence). CDR3 length: 13 residues. Trimming removed 5 bases from V and 3 bases from J, with 12 bases in between. The sample belongs to a study of glioma-infiltrating T cells. Overall study results and limits: Only very few CDR3 sequences appeared in both tissue and blood. Gliomas, especially low-grade, showed above-expected tissue-blood divergence; non-neoplastic patients showed below.

The iRepertoire nested amplicon-rescue multiplex PCR amplified TCR alpha and beta CDR3s from RNA. TCRdb passed the multiplex PCR reads through MiXCR, listing each CDR3 protein once. This table holds about 190,000 distinct CDR3 sequences, more than 30% found once. The sequenced material came from glioma tissue, nonneoplastic brain tissue, or PBMCs (not recorded which). The J gene is TRBJ2-3, the V gene TRBV20-1; D may be TRBD2 (5 bases). The sequence was collected from a human donor with low-grade glioma or glioblastoma, undergoing nonglioma brain surgery, or in good health (not recorded which). CDR3 loop: CSAETGGTDTQYF. The CDR3 bases are TGCAGTGCTGAGACTGGAGGTACAGATACGCAGTATTTT.